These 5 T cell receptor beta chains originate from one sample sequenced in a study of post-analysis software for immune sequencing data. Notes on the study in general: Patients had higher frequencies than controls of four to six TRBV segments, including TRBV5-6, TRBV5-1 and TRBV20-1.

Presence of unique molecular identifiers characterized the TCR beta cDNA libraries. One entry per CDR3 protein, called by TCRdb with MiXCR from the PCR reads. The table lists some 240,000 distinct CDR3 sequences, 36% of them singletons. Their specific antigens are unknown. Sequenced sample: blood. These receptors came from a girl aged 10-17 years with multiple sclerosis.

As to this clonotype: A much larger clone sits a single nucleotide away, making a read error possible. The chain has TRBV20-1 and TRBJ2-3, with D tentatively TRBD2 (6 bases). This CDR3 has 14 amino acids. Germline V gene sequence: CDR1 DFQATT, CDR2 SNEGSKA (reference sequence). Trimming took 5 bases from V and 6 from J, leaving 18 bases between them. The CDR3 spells CSAWDEVREDTQYF. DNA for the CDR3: TGCAGTGCTTGGGATGAGGTCCGGGAGGATACGCAGTATTTT.

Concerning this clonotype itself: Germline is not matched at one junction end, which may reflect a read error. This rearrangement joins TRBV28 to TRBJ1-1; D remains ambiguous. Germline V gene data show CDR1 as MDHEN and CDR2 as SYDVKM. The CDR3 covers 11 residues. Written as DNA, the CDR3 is TGTGCCAGCATCGAGAACACTAAAGCTTTCTTT. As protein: CASIENTKAFF.

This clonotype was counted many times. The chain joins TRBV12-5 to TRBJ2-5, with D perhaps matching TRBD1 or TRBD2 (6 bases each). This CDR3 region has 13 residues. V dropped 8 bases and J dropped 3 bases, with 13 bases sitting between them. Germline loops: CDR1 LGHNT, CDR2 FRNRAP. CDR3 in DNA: TGTGCTAGTCGGGGGCCCGGGAAAGAGACCCAGTACTTC. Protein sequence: CASRGPGKETQYF.

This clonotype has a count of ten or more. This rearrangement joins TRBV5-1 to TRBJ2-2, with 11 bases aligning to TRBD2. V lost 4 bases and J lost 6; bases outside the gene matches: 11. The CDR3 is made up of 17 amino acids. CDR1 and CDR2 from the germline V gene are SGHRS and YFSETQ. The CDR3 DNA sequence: TGCGCCAGCAGCCATAAAACTAGCGGGAGTTCCGCCGGGGAGCTGTTTTTT. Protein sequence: CASSHKTSGSSAGELFF.

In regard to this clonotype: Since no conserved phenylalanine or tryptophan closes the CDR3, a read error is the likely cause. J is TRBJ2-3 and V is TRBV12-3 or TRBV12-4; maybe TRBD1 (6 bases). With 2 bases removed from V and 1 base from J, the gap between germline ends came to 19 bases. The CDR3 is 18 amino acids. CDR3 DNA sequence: TGTGCCAGCAGTTTAAGACGAGTGGCAGGGGCCCGCACAGATACGCAGTATTCT. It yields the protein CASSLRRVAGARTDTQYS.